These T cell receptor beta chains were read from a single sample in a study of OX40 agonist ivuxolimab in advanced cancers. TCRdb's copy holds only in-frame clones and misses some; the assay was immunoSEQ multiplex PCR. The table records tens of thousands of clones, roughly nine tenths of them present only once. The sequencing used CD4+ or CD8+ T cells sorted from blood, collected in a trial of the OX40 agonist ivuxolimab. The source is an adult with an advanced solid tumor such as melanoma, head and neck, liver or kidney cancer. The CDR3 runs from the conserved cysteine through the conserved F or W. The order of the fields is D gene, V gene, J gene, clone size, CDR3 DNA, CDR3 protein. A D gene is named only where the DNA matches it firmly. Rows may omit the clone size; those that give it use once, few, many or a size class.

.	TRBV6-5	TRBJ1-2	once	TGTGCCAGCTCCCCAGCAGCTAACTATGGCTACACCTTC	CASSPAANYGYTF
.	TRBV10-3	TRBJ1-4	.	TGTGCCACCGGGACCGGGACTTATAATGAAAAACTGTTTTTT	CATGTGTYNEKLFF
.	TRBV6-6	TRBJ1-5	.	TGTGCCAGCAGTCCCCTACCAGCCTTTAATCAGCCCCAGCATTTT	CASSPLPAFNQPQHF
.	TRBV15	TRBJ1-1	few	TGTGCCACCAGCAGGGCTGGGTTTCGGGCTTTCTTT	CATSRAGFRAFF
TRBD2	TRBV18	TRBJ2-1	.	TGTGCCAGCTCACCACCGGCGGGAGGGCCCTACAATGAGCAGTTCTTC	CASSPPAGGPYNEQFF
TRBD1	TRBV30	TRBJ1-1	.	TGTGCCTGGAGCGGACAGGGGGCTGAAGCTTTCTTT	CAWSGQGAEAFF
TRBD1	TRBV29-1	TRBJ2-2	.	TGCAGCGCAATAAGGGGACAGAGAAACACCGGGGAGCTGTTTTTT	CSAIRGQRNTGELFF
.	TRBV19	TRBJ2-7	.	TGTGCCAGTAGTATAGAGGCGGGGAAGGGCGAGCAGTACTTC	CASSIEAGKGEQYF
TRBD2	TRBV6-6	TRBJ2-3	.	TGTGCCAGCAGTTTAACTAGCGGGAGGGCGGATACGCAGTATTTT	CASSLTSGRADTQYF
TRBD1	TRBV19	TRBJ2-2	.	TGTGCCAGTAGTCCGGACAGGGCGGCCGGGGAGCTGTTTTTT	CASSPDRAAGELFF
TRBD2	TRBV11-1	TRBJ2-3	.	TGTGCCAGCAGCCGGACTAGCGGGAGCCTCACAGATACGCAGTATTTT	CASSRTSGSLTDTQYF
.	TRBV27	TRBJ2-6	.	TGTGCCAGCAGTTCCCGACTCTCTGGGGCCAACGTCCTGACTTTC	CASSSRLSGANVLTF
.	TRBV18	TRBJ2-1	.	TGTGCCAGCTCACCACGCCAACGGAGCTCCTACAATGAGCAGTTCTTC	CASSPRQRSSYNEQFF
TRBD1	TRBV6-5	TRBJ2-7	.	TGTGCCAGCAGTACTAGGGGGCGGATGACTAACGAGCAGTACTTC	CASSTRGRMTNEQYF
.	TRBV7-2	TRBJ2-3	.	TGTGCCAGCACAAGTACAGATACGCAGTATTTT	CASTSTDTQYF
TRBD1	TRBV18	TRBJ1-6	.	TGTGCCAGCTCACCGGATGCAACAGGGGGGAATTCACCCCTCCACTTT	CASSPDATGGNSPLHF
.	TRBV5-4	TRBJ2-5	.	TGTGCCAGCAGTCCAGACTACCCGAGAGGAAAGACCCAGTACTTC	CASSPDYPRGKTQYF
TRBD1	TRBV28	TRBJ2-7	.	TGTGCCAGCGTCGTGGGGTCGTCAGGGGGAAACTACGAGCAGTACTTC	CASVVGSSGGNYEQYF
.	TRBV7-2	TRBJ2-3	.	TGTGCCAGCAGTGATGGAGATACGCAGTATTTT	CASSDGDTQYF
.	TRBV28	TRBJ1-1	.	TGTGCCAGCAGTTACGCAGGACGGACTGAAGCTTTCTTT	CASSYAGRTEAFF
.	TRBV19	TRBJ1-5	.	TGTGCCAGTAGTACACCCGGGACGGGGGTATATCAGCCCCAGCATTTT	CASSTPGTGVYQPQHF
TRBD1	TRBV5-6	TRBJ2-5	.	TGTGCCAGCAGAGGGACAGATACCCAAGAGACCCAGTACTTC	CASRGTDTQETQYF
.	TRBV7-9	TRBJ1-3	.	TGTGCCAGCAGCTTGACCCAACAGGGTGCCGCTGGAAACACCATATATTTT	CASSLTQQGAAGNTIYF
TRBD2	TRBV11-1	TRBJ2-2	.	TGTGCCAGCAGCTCCCCCAGAGCGGGAGCGAACACCGGGGAGCTGTTTTTT	CASSSPRAGANTGELFF
TRBD1	TRBV7-9	TRBJ2-7	.	TGTGCCAGCAGCTTAACAGGGGGCTGGGAGCAGTACTTC	CASSLTGGWEQYF
.	TRBV5-1	TRBJ2-7	.	TGCGCCAGCAGCTCCACCCGATACAGGGCGGGGGAGCAGTACTTC	CASSSTRYRAGEQYF
.	TRBV19	TRBJ2-3	.	TGTGCCAGTAGAGAGGGGGGAAGGACAGATACGCAGTATTTT	CASREGGRTDTQYF
.	TRBV5-5	TRBJ2-7	.	TGTGCCAGCAGCGTCCCCCTAGCGCCCCGGAACGAGCAGTACTTC	CASSVPLAPRNEQYF
TRBD2	TRBV10-1	TRBJ2-1	.	TGCGCCAGCAGTGAGTGGGGCGCGGGAGTGGAGAATGAGCAGTTCTTC	CASSEWGAGVENEQFF
.	TRBV30	TRBJ2-7	.	TGTGCCTGGAGAAGGGTGAGGCGTCTAGGGCGGGAGCAGTACTTC	CAWRRVRRLGREQYF
TRBD1	TRBV15	TRBJ1-1	once	TGTGCCACCAGCAGTAGATACAGGGGCATGAACACTGAAGCTTTCTTT	CATSSRYRGMNTEAFF
.	TRBV6-5	TRBJ1-2	.	TGTGCCAGCAGTCGGAGGGTGTATGATGGCTACACCTTC	CASSRRVYDGYTF
.	TRBV11-3	TRBJ1-1	.	TGTGCCAGCAGCTCAGGCGACTCCGAAGCTTTCTTT	CASSSGDSEAFF
TRBD2	TRBV7-9	TRBJ2-7	.	TGTGCCAGCAGTTCCGGGACTAGTCTGTCGGAGCAGTACTTC	CASSSGTSLSEQYF
.	TRBV11-3	TRBJ1-4	.	TGTGCCAGCAGCCTCGGACAGTTTGCAACTAATGAAAAACTGTTTTTT	CASSLGQFATNEKLFF
.	TRBV4-3	TRBJ2-3	.	TGCGCCAGCAGCCAGGATGCTAGAACTAGCACAGATACGCAGTATTTT	CASSQDARTSTDTQYF
.	TRBV6-5	TRBJ1-1	.	TGTGCCAGCAGTCCCACCAGAAACGAAGCTTTCTTT	CASSPTRNEAFF
TRBD1	TRBV6-6	TRBJ1-2	.	TGTGCCAGCTACGTTCAGGGGGACTATGGCTACACCTTC	CASYVQGDYGYTF
.	TRBV20-1	TRBJ2-7	.	TGCAGTGCTCCTAGGGGTAGCAGGCAGTACTTC	CSAPRGSRQYF
.	TRBV7-9	TRBJ2-7	once	TGTGCCAGCAACGGGGGCTCCTACGAGCAGTACTTC	CASNGGSYEQYF
TRBD2	TRBV28	TRBJ2-7	few	TGTGCCAGCAGCTTTGGAGCGGGGACCGGGGAGCAGTACTTC	CASSFGAGTGEQYF
.	TRBV28	TRBJ2-5	.	TGTGCCAGCAGTTTAGCGCCCGGGGTCATAGAGACCCAGTACTTC	CASSLAPGVIETQYF
TRBD2	TRBV19	TRBJ2-3	.	TGTGCCAGTAGTTCAAGCGGGAGAGGCTCAGATACGCAGTATTTT	CASSSSGRGSDTQYF
TRBD1	TRBV5-1	TRBJ2-7	.	TGCGCCAGCAGCTTGGGATCGACAGGGTCTGTCTACGAGCAGTACTTC	CASSLGSTGSVYEQYF
TRBD2	TRBV14	TRBJ2-1	.	TGTGCCAGCAGCCAAGATTATTGGGCTAGCGGGACTTACTACAATGAGCAGTTCTTC	CASSQDYWASGTYYNEQFF
TRBD1	TRBV5-4	TRBJ1-3	.	TGTGCCAGCAGCCGCGGACAGGGGCGCGGAAACACCATATATTTT	CASSRGQGRGNTIYF
.	TRBV5-1	TRBJ2-5	.	TGCGCCAGCAGCTTGTTCGGGGATAGGGGTGAGACCCAGTACTTC	CASSLFGDRGETQYF
TRBD2	TRBV10-3	TRBJ2-7	.	TGTGCCATCAGTGGAGCCATGACTAGCGGGAGGGCCAGGTACGAGCAGTACTTC	CAISGAMTSGRARYEQYF
TRBD2	TRBV27	TRBJ2-3	.	TGTGCCAGCAGTTTATCGTCTAGCGGGAGTTATTTGGATACGCAGTATTTT	CASSLSSSGSYLDTQYF
.	TRBV6-4	TRBJ1-5	.	TGTGCCAGCAGTGTAGAGCAAGGGCAGCCCCAGCATTTT	CASSVEQGQPQHF